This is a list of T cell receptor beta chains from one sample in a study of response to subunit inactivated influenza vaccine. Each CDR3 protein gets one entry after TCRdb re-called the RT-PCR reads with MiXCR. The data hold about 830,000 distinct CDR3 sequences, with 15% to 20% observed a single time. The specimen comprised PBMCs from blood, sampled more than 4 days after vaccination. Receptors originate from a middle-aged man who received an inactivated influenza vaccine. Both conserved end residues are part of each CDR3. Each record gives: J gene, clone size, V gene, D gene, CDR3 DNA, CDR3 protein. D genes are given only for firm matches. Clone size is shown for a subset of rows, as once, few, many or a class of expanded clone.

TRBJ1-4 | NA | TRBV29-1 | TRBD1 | TGCAGCGCTCGACAGGGGCAAAATGAAAAACTGTTTTTT | CSARQGQNEKLFF
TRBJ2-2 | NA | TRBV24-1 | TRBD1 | TGTGCCACCAGTGACGACACAGGGGAAAGGACCGGGGAGCTGTTTTTT | CATSDDTGERTGELFF
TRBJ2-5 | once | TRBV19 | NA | TGTGCCAGTAAGAGGGACTCCTTTTGGAACCAAGAGACCCAGTATTTC | CASKRDSFWNQETQYF
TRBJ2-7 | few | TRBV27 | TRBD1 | TGTGCCAGCAGTCCGGGGGACAGGGTTAGAGTGAACGAGCAGTACTTC | CASSPGDRVRVNEQYF
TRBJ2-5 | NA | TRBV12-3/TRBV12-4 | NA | TGTGCCAGCAGTTGGGAAGGGACGGGACAAGAGACCCAGTACTTC | CASSWEGTGQETQYF
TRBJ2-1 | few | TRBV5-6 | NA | TGTGCCAGCAGCTTCCGGACAGAGCAGTTCTTC | CASSFRTEQFF
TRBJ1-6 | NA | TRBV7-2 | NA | TGTGCCAGCGCCGAACCGGGTTCACCCCTCCACTTT | CASAEPGSPLHF
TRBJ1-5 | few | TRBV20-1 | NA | TGCAGTGCTAGAGATCACGGACACATCAATCAGCCCCAGCATTTT | CSARDHGHINQPQHF
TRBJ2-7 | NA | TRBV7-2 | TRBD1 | TGTGCCAGCAGCCGGGACAGGATTTACGAGCAGTACTTC | CASSRDRIYEQYF
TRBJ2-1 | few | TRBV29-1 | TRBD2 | TGCAGCGCGAACGGACTAGCGGGCTATGAGCAGTTCTTC | CSANGLAGYEQFF
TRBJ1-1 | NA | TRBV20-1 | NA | TGCAGTGCTAGTGACGTCCTGAACACTGAAGCTTTCTTT | CSASDVLNTEAFF
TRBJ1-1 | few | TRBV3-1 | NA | TGTGCCAGCAGCCCGTATGGGGGGGGTAAGGCTGAAGCTTTCTTT | CASSPYGGGKAEAFF
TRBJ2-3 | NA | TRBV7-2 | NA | TGTGCCAGCAGCCGTCACATGGGGAACACAGATACGCAGTATTTT | CASSRHMGNTDTQYF
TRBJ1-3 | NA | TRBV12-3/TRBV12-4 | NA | TGTGCCAGCAGTTACGGACGGACCCCCATATATTTT | CASSYGRTPIYF
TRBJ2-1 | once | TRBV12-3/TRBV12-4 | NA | TGTGCCAGCAGTTTAGAAGGCAGGGCCCTCGAGCAGTTCTTC | CASSLEGRALEQFF
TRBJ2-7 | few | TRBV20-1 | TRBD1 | TGCAGTGCTAGGTATCTAACAGATCGACAGGGACCCTACGAGCAGTACTTC | CSARYLTDRQGPYEQYF
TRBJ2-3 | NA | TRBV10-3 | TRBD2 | TGTGCCATCAGTGATGTCTGGGCTAGCGGGAGCGGCACAGATACGCAGTATTTT | CAISDVWASGSGTDTQYF
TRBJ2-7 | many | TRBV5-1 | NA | TGTGCCAGCAGCTTAGATTTCTCCTACGAGCAGTACTTC | CASSLDFSYEQYF
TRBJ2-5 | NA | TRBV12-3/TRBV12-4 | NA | TGTGCCAGCAGTTTCTCCGGGACATACTTAAAAGAGACCCAGTACTTC | CASSFSGTYLKETQYF
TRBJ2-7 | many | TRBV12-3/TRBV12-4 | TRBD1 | TGTGCCAGCAGTCCGACAGGGTCCCACGAGCAGTACTTC | CASSPTGSHEQYF
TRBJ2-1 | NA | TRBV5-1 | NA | TGCGCCAGCAGCCCCCGGGACTCCGCTGGAGAGCAGTTCTTC | CASSPRDSAGEQFF
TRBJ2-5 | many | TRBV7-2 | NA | TGTGCCAGCAGCTTAGTTGGGGGGGAGACCCAGTACTTC | CASSLVGGETQYF
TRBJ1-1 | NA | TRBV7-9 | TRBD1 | TGTGCCAGCAGCCCTACCTTGACAGGGGCTGAAGCTTTCTTT | CASSPTLTGAEAFF
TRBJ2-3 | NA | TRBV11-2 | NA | TGTGCCAGCAGCCCCAGTTTTCGGGGGCCCATCCAGTATTTT | CASSPSFRGPIQYF
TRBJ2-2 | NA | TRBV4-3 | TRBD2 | TGCGCCAGCAGCCCCACCCGAACTAGCGGGAGTTTGTTTTTT | CASSPTRTSGSLFF
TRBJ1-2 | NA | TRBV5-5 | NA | TGTGCCAGCAGCAAAGGGACGGAAACTTGGAACTATGGCTACACCTTC | CASSKGTETWNYGYTF
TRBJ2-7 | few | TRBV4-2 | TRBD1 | TGTGCCAGCAGCCAACCGGGACAGGGGGTCCACGAGCAGTACTTC | CASSQPGQGVHEQYF
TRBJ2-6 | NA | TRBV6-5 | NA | TGTGCCAGCAGTTATTCCGGAAGCAGGGGCTCTGGGGCCAACGTCCTGACTTTC | CASSYSGSRGSGANVLTF
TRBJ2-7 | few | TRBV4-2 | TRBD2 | TGTGCCAGCAGCCGCGGACTAGCGGGGGGGCCCTACGAGCAGTACTTC | CASSRGLAGGPYEQYF
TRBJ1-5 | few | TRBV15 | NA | TGTGCCACCAGCAGAGATAGGCCAGGGAGAACCAATCAGCCCCAGCATTTT | CATSRDRPGRTNQPQHF
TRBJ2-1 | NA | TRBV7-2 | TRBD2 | TGTGCCAGCAGCCCCCGGGGGGACGGGTACAATGAGCAGTTCTTC | CASSPRGDGYNEQFF
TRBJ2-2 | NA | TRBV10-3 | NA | TGTGCCATCAGTGAGCCGAACACCGGGGAGCTGTTTTTT | CAISEPNTGELFF
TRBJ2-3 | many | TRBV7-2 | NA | TGTGCCAGCAGCGCATACACAGATACGCAGTATTTT | CASSAYTDTQYF
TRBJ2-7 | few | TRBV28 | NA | TGTGCCAGCAGTTTATCCATCCAGTCCACCACCTACGAGCAGTACTTC | CASSLSIQSTTYEQYF
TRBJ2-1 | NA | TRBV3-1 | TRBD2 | TGTGCCAGCAGCCAAGACCCAACCGGGACTAGGGGGGCCAATGAGCAGTTCTTC | CASSQDPTGTRGANEQFF
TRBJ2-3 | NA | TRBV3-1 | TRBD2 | TGTGCCAGCAGCCAAGAGCTTGCGGGGGGCGCCGATACGCAGTATTTT | CASSQELAGGADTQYF
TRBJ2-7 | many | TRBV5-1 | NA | TGCGCCAGCAGCTTGTCTGGGGGATCTCCTTATCCCCACTTC | CASSLSGGSPYPHF
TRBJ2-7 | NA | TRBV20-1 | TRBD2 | TGCAGTGCTCGCCTAGCGGGAGAACTACGCGAGCAGTACTTC | CSARLAGELREQYF
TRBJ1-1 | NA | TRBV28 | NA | TGTGCCAGCAGTTTGGGCGGGATGGGGACTGAAGCTTTCTTT | CASSLGGMGTEAFF
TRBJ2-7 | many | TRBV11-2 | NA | TGTGCCAGCAGCCCCTACGCAGCGGGCGACGAGCAGTACTTC | CASSPYAAGDEQYF
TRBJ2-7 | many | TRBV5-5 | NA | TGTGCCAGCAGCTTGGTAGCAGGGCAAATCTACGAGCAGTACTTC | CASSLVAGQIYEQYF
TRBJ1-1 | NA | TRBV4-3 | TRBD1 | TGCGCCAGCAGCCAAGTATGGACAGGGGGCACTGAAGCTTTCTTT | CASSQVWTGGTEAFF
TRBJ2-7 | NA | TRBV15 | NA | TGTGCCACCAGCAGAGACGACCTCTCCTACGAGCAGTACTTC | CATSRDDLSYEQYF